Listed below are T cell receptor beta chains from one sample, sequenced in a study of cytomegalovirus exposure and HLA in healthy donors. TCRdb's table, derived via immunoSEQ multiplex PCR, lists solely in-frame clones and lacks some. The sample carries under 150,000 clones, 80% to 90% recorded once. Source material: PBMCs. All receptors come from a woman aged 18-29 years in good health and CMV-seropositive. Both conserved end residues are part of each CDR3.

v_gene: TRBV11-1
CDR3aa: CASSLWGQAIFNEQFF

v_gene: TRBV10-2
CDR3aa: CASSEEGDRGRNTGELFF

v_gene: TRBV7-8
CDR3aa: CASSRGTAFVSDTQYF

v_gene: TRBV7-8
CDR3aa: CASSLDVNQPQHF

v_gene: TRBV7-2
CDR3aa: CASSLYSRGKGDTQYF

v_gene: TRBV7-9
CDR3aa: CASNPPGEPNTGELFF

v_gene: TRBV4-3
CDR3aa: CASSHRSGGGTSGVTDTQYF

v_gene: TRBV11-2
CDR3aa: CASSLEAGTEAFF

v_gene: TRBV15
CDR3aa: CATSRDRGYEQYF

v_gene: TRBV7-8
CDR3aa: CASSLAAAGELFF

v_gene: TRBV7-7
CDR3aa: CASSFAGTSGYNEQFF

v_gene: TRBV29-1
CDR3aa: CSVGEMYGYTF

v_gene: TRBV28
CDR3aa: CASTAPAGGKDTQYF

v_gene: TRBV28
CDR3aa: CASKGGSSGANVLTF

v_gene: TRBV7-9
CDR3aa: CASSSKRGSTYEQYF

v_gene: TRBV14
CDR3aa: CASSPLSLSSYSYNEQFF

v_gene: TRBV5-1
CDR3aa: CASRGVVLADNEQFF

v_gene: TRBV6-6
CDR3aa: CASSYFPGANYGYTF

v_gene: TRBV28
CDR3aa: CASSDRGQRTGELFF

v_gene: TRBV30
CDR3aa: CAWFFGGRRELFF

v_gene: TRBV2
CDR3aa: CASSYIQPATNEKLFF

v_gene: TRBV28
CDR3aa: CATLQDYGYTF

v_gene: TRBV5-6
CDR3aa: CASSFRRVGEGGYTF

v_gene: TRBV29-1
CDR3aa: CSVGGRMNTEAFF

v_gene: TRBV19
CDR3aa: CATKQGAYNEQFF

v_gene: TRBV9
CDR3aa: CASSVSSGGAGLDIQYF

v_gene: TRBV9
CDR3aa: CASSVDSLGNTIYF

v_gene: TRBV13
CDR3aa: CASSLRTGVNQPQHF

v_gene: TRBV20-1
CDR3aa: CSANQQQEQFF

v_gene: TRBV19
CDR3aa: CASSIAGSGDYEQYF

v_gene: TRBV5-6
CDR3aa: CASTVPRGETQYF

v_gene: TRBV18
CDR3aa: CASSSPLGAGGLGEQFF

v_gene: TRBV30
CDR3aa: CAWRTGNYGYTF

v_gene: TRBV28
CDR3aa: CASSLTASYEQYF

v_gene: TRBV7-2
CDR3aa: CASSLGRANTIYF

v_gene: TRBV6-6
CDR3aa: CASSSGDRGVYEQYF